These 18 T cell receptor beta chains share one sample of origin, sequenced in a study of shared clonotypes between healthy human individuals. Measured with immunoSEQ multiplex PCR; TCRdb has only the in-frame clones, and not every one. The sample lists a few million clones; under 97% were seen once. The sample comprised naive CD4+ T cells sorted from blood. Subset reported: CD45RA+ positively selected. The receptors originated from a man aged 18 to 29 in good health.

The gene calls are TRBV6-6 and TRBJ2-5; 8 bases map to TRBD1. The CDR3 is 16 residues long. Trimming took 2 bases from V and 7 from J; bases not matched to a gene: 12. Germline CDR1 is MNHNY and CDR2 is SVGAGI (reference sequence). The CDR3 nucleotides are TGTGCCAGCAGTTACAGGGGCAGGGGGCTCGAAGGGACCCAGTACTTC. Translating gives CASSYRGRGLEGTQYF.

The chain joins TRBV6-4 to TRBJ2-7; 8 bases map to TRBD2. The CDR3 runs to 15 residues. In germline, CDR1 is MRHNA, CDR2 SNTAGT. The V and J ends lost 3 bases and 0 bases, in that order; junction bases with no gene match: 4. The CDR3 here is CASSEQRGSSYEQYF. In nucleotides, the CDR3 is TGTGCCAGCAGTGAGCAGCGGGGGAGCTCCTACGAGCAGTACTTC.

This chain connects TRBV4-3 to TRBJ2-3; tentative D call: TRBD2 (6 bases). Trimming left V 1 base short and J 3 bases short, with 20 bases between. The CDR3 is made up of 18 amino acids. Germline CDR1 is LGHNA and CDR2 is YSLEER. The CDR3 coding sequence is TGCGCCAGCAGCCAAGCGAGGGCGGGATCAATCGTAACAGATACGCAGTATTTT. This translates into CASSQARAGSIVTDTQYF.

V and J are TRBV28 and TRBJ2-5; 7 bases line up with TRBD1. V shed 6 bases and J 6 bases; nucleotides not matched to a gene: 16. There are 16 residues in the CDR3. CDR1 is MDHEN, CDR2 SYDVKM, per germline. The CDR3 DNA reads TGTGCCAGCAGCCCTCCCTTAGGGGGCGGTCCAAAGACCCAGTACTTC. Translation: CASSPPLGGGPKTQYF.

This rearrangement joins TRBV19 to TRBJ2-3; the match to TRBD1 covers 9 bases. Trimming cost V 8 bases and J 1 base; bases outside gene matches: 7. The germline V gene has CDR1 LNHDA and CDR2 SQIVND (reference sequence). The CDR3 spans 15 residues. CDR3 region: CASSQGAKRTDTQYF. The DNA of the CDR3 is TGTGCCAGTTCACAGGGGGCGAAGCGCACAGATACGCAGTATTTT.

The chain has TRBV6-1 and TRBJ1-6; a weak D match, TRBD1 (5 bases). This CDR3 has 13 residues. Trimming cost V 3 bases and J 7 bases, with 7 bases left between them. Germline V lookup: CDR1 MNHNS, CDR2 SASEGT. The CDR3 DNA reads as TGTGCCAGCAGTGATTGGGGGAATTCACCCCTCCACTTT. Amino acid sequence: CASSDWGNSPLHF.

V is TRBV11-2 and J is TRBJ2-2; 9 bases are shared with TRBD1. The CDR3 extends over 14 amino acids. The V gene's germline CDR1 is SGHAT and CDR2 FQNNGV. The V segment lost 4 bases and the J segment 7 bases; nucleotides outside the gene matches: 4. CDR3 residues: CASSYRGQGGELFF. For the CDR3, the DNA is TGTGCCAGCAGCTACAGGGGGCAGGGCGGGGAGCTGTTTTTT.

The rearrangement uses TRBV7-2 and TRBJ2-5; 11 nucleotides align to TRBD1. V trimming: 0 bases; J trimming: 4 bases; junction bases outside the gene matches: 7. The CDR3 is 17 amino acids. Germline CDR1 reads SGHTA; CDR2 reads FQGNSA. Here the CDR3 reads CASSLAPGTGGGETQYF. CDR3 nucleotide sequence: TGTGCCAGCAGCTTAGCTCCCGGGACAGGGGGTGGAGAGACCCAGTACTTC.

J is TRBJ2-2 and V is TRBV30; 11 bases are shared with TRBD2. V lost 5 bases to trimming and J lost 5 bases; unmatched junction nucleotides: 10. CDR3 length equals 16 residues. Germline V gene sequence: CDR1 GTSNPN, CDR2 SVGIG (reference sequence). CDR3 bases: TGTGCCTGGGCACTAGCGGGAGAATCGGTTACCGGGGAGCTGTTTTTT. It translates to CAWALAGESVTGELFF.

The chain joins TRBV2 to TRBJ2-6; D unclear. This CDR3 is built from 16 residues. CDR1 SNHLY and CDR2 FYNNEI come from the germline V gene. Trimming took 3 bases from V and 2 from J, leaving 11 bases between them. CDR3 protein: CASSDSTSTGANVLTF. The CDR3 DNA reads TGTGCCAGCAGTGATTCCACAAGTACTGGGGCCAACGTCCTGACTTTC.

The chain combines TRBV6-6 with TRBJ1-2, with D perhaps matching TRBD1 (6 bases). The germline V and J ends were trimmed by 5 bases and 5 bases, with 9 bases remaining between them. Germline assignment: CDR1 MNHNY and CDR2 SVGAGI (reference sequence). The CDR3 loop spans 12 amino acids. CDR3 nucleotide sequence: TGTGCCAGCAGTAGGGACATATATGGCTACACCTTC. It codes for CASSRDIYGYTF.

Regarding this clone: Germline and junction disagree at one end, which may indicate a read error. Other DNA sequences in this specimen translate into the identical CDR3. The chain couples TRBV18 to TRBJ2-2; D is unclear. The CDR3 consists of 16 residues. Germline values: CDR1 KGHSH, CDR2 LQKENI. The CDR3 DNA sequence: TGTGCCAGCTCGATGGTGGGTAGCCCGAACACCGGAGAGCTGTTTTTT. The encoded protein is CASSMVGSPNTGELFF.

This clone was observed a few times. V is TRBV19 and J is TRBJ1-1; D not resolved. CDR1 LNHDA and CDR2 SQIVND come from the germline V gene (reference sequence). The V and J ends lost 7 bases and 0 bases respectively, with 9 bases between them. The CDR3 totals 13 residues. The CDR3 here is CASIPGMNTEAFF. CDR3 coding DNA: TGTGCCAGTATACCGGGTATGAACACTGAAGCTTTCTTT.

The gene calls are TRBV5-6 and TRBJ2-1; no firm D call. CDR1 and CDR2 (germline): SGHDT, YYEEEE. Deletions cut 3 bases from V and 0 bases from J, with 13 bases between. The CDR3 runs 16 residues. CDR3 nucleotide sequence: TGTGCCAGCAGCTCACACTCGTCTAGCTCCTACAATGAGCAGTTCTTC. Translating it yields CASSSHSSSSYNEQFF.

Worth noting for this clone: Different DNA sequences within this sample yield the same CDR3. The CDR3 is CASSNTEAFF. DNA of the CDR3: TGTGCCAGCAGTAACACTGAAGCTTTCTTT. The V gene is TRBV28, the J gene TRBJ1-1; D is unclear. V was cut by 5 bases and J by 2 bases, with 0 bases left in between. The CDR3 is made up of 10 amino acids. CDR1 and CDR2 (germline): MDHEN, SYDVKM.

This chain connects TRBV5-6 to TRBJ2-7, with D possibly matching TRBD1 (5 bases). CDR3 length: 13 residues. V lost 0 bases to trimming and J lost 6 bases, with 10 bases between them. Germline assignment: CDR1 SGHDT and CDR2 YYEEEE. The chain's CDR3 is CASSLVGAPEQYF. The CDR3 nucleotides are TGTGCCAGCAGCTTGGTAGGGGCCCCCGAGCAGTACTTC.

This clone was recorded a few times. The same CDR3 is also encoded by other DNA sequences in this sample. The V gene is TRBV10-3, the J gene TRBJ1-4; D unresolved. Per germline, CDR1 ENHRY and CDR2 SYGVKD. This CDR3 has 12 residues. Trimming took off 3 bases at V and 5 bases at J, with 4 bases between the two ends. The DNA of the CDR3 is TGTGCCATCAGTGACGGGAATGAAAAACTGTTTTTT. It codes for CAISDGNEKLFF.

V usage is TRBV18 and J usage is TRBJ2-3, with 7 bases matching TRBD2. V dropped 2 bases and J dropped 1; count of bases not matched to a gene: 3. The CDR3 length is 15 residues. Germline CDR1 reads KGHSH; CDR2 reads LQKENI. This CDR3 reads CASSPGGGRTDTQYF. CDR3 in DNA: TGTGCCAGCTCACCAGGGGGAGGGCGCACAGATACGCAGTATTTT.